This T cell receptor (beta chain) was identified during a study of T cell responses to AZD1222 COVID-19 vaccine. Generated by immunoSEQ multiplex PCR, the TCRdb table keeps only in-frame clones and is missing some. The sample yields around 190,000 clones, around 94% seen once. The TCR was taken from an adult who received the AZD1222 COVID-19 vaccine. The material was peripheral blood, obtained 28 days after the second AZD1222 dose.

Here the CDR3 DNA reads TGTGCCAGCCAGGGGGCCAACTACGAGCAGTACTTC. Protein product: CASQGANYEQYF. The chain has TRBV28 and TRBJ2-7, with TRBD1 matching 8 bases. With V trimmed by 8 bases and J by 3 bases, 3 bases remained unmatched. The CDR3 extends over 12 amino acids. Germline V gene data show CDR1 as MDHEN and CDR2 as SYDVKM.